This T cell receptor beta chain was captured by sequencing in a study of shared clonotypes between healthy human individuals. Deep was the level at which the assay was run. Several immunoSEQ plates held equal portions of the genomic DNA taken from each subset. Profiled with immunoSEQ multiplex PCR; TCRdb holds only in-frame clones, not every one. The sample contains approximately 940,000 clones, 76% of which appear only once. The CDR3 covers 14 residues. Trimming took off 1 base at V and 0 bases at J, with 7 bases between the two ends. The germline gives CDR1 MGHDK, CDR2 SYGVNS. There were only Caucasian adults among the donors, and all lived in Nashville, Tennessee. Study results and limitations: The study generally estimated greater richness for naive than memory subsets.

To note about this clone: The antigen remains undetermined.

The sequenced sample consisted of memory CD4+ T cells sorted from blood. Subset here: CD45RA-negative fraction. This receptor was identified in a young man in good health. The rearrangement links TRBV25-1 to TRBJ2-7, with TRBD2 as a possible D gene (6 bases). The CDR3 DNA follows: TGTGCCAGCAGTGAATTGGGGGGCTCCTACGAGCAGTACTTC. It specifies CASSELGGSYEQYF.